The 19 T cell receptor beta chains listed next were all sequenced from one sample in a study of vaccination effects on CD4 cells after COVID-19. Before sequencing, viral peptide pools were used by the ViraFEST assay to expand antigen-specific CD4+ T cells. Once cultured for 10 days, the cells underwent separation to obtain CD4+ T cells. According to the study, vaccine recipients showed no prior SARS-CoV-2 infection and negative nucleocapsid antibodies. The repertoire was sequenced with immunoSEQ multiplex PCR; TCRdb's copy has only in-frame clones and lacks some. The sample carries 35,000 to 40,000 clones, about 66% recorded once. Antigen specificity for these receptors is unknown. This sample comprised CD4+ T cells from PBMCs cultured with HCoV-OC43 spike peptides, obtained before COVID-19 vaccination. Stated subset: HCoV-OC43 spike overlapping peptide pool stimulation. The receptors stem from a human donor who received a COVID-19 vaccine.

In this sample, this clone turned up a few times. The chain is built from TRBV27 and TRBJ1-1, with 10 positions matching TRBD1. The V gene end was trimmed by 8 bases and the J gene end by 4 bases; junction bases not matched to a gene: 10. Germline-derived CDR1 and CDR2 are MNHEY and SMNVEV (reference sequence). The CDR3 consists of 15 residues. CDR3 nucleotide sequence: TGTGCCAGCGCTACAACCGGGACAGGGGCCACTGAAGCTTTCTTT. It codes for CASATTGTGATEAFF.

V is TRBV10-1 and J is TRBJ2-1; maybe TRBD2 (5 bases). V dropped 6 bases and J dropped 0 bases, with 15 bases sitting between them. Germline V gene sequence: CDR1 WNHNN, CDR2 SYGVQD (reference sequence). The CDR3 runs to 16 residues. CDR3 region: CASSESLASSYNEQFF. The CDR3 DNA reads TGCGCCAGCAGCGAAAGTCTAGCTAGCTCCTACAATGAGCAGTTCTTC.

This clone was observed a handful of times. The chain has TRBV20-1 and TRBJ2-5; TRBD2 agrees at 8 bases. With 3 bases clipped from V and 5 bases from J, the junction kept 11 bases outside the gene matches. Germline CDR1 is DFQATT and CDR2 is SNEGSKA (reference sequence). The length of the CDR3 is 15 residues. The CDR3 spells CSASGRTRGGETQYF. CDR3 in DNA: TGCAGTGCTAGTGGGCGAACACGGGGGGGGGAGACCCAGTACTTC.

V gene TRBV11-2 combines with J gene TRBJ2-1, with 10 bases identical to TRBD2. Germline values: CDR1 SGHAT, CDR2 FQNNGV. This CDR3 spans 16 amino acids. After removal of 1 base from V and 10 bases from J, the junction contained 10 bases not matched to a gene. For the CDR3, the DNA is TGTGCCAGCAGCTTAGGTAACACCGGGACTAGCGTAGAGCAGTTCTTC. Translated, it gives CASSLGNTGTSVEQFF.

The chain recombines TRBV6-5 with TRBJ2-3; possible D gene TRBD2, 6 bases. The CDR3 has 15 amino acids. The V and J ends lost 5 bases and 2 bases respectively, with 14 bases between them. CDR1 is MNHEY, CDR2 SVGAGI, per germline. CDR3 protein: CASSPQREVTDTQYF. DNA of the CDR3: TGTGCCAGCAGTCCCCAGAGGGAGGTCACAGATACGCAGTATTTT.

The chain recombines TRBV28 with TRBJ1-1, with D possibly being TRBD1 (5 bases). From germline, CDR1 is MDHEN and CDR2 SYDVKM. This CDR3 contains 15 residues. V lost 3 bases and J lost 2, with 13 bases in between. Here the CDR3 reads CASSFLGGGNTEAFF. The CDR3 DNA reads TGTGCCAGCAGTTTTCTGGGGGGGGGTAACACTGAAGCTTTCTTT.

V is TRBV4-2 and J is TRBJ2-7, with 11 bases fitting TRBD2. V gave up 0 bases and J gave up 5 bases; unmatched junction bases: 6. Germline V gives CDR1 LGHNA, CDR2 YNFKEQ. The CDR3 covers 16 residues. The DNA for the CDR3 is TGTGCCAGCAGCCAAGATCCGACTAGCGGGGTAAACGAGCAGTACTTC. Translated: CASSQDPTSGVNEQYF.

J is TRBJ2-2 and V is TRBV5-1; 12 bases are shared with TRBD2. The trim removed 0 bases at V and 4 bases at J, leaving 1 base unmatched. The V gene's germline CDR1 is SGHRS and CDR2 YFSETQ. The CDR3 runs 16 residues. CDR3 sequence reads: CASSLATSGGTGELFF. The DNA for the CDR3 is TGCGCCAGCAGCTTGGCGACTAGCGGGGGCACCGGGGAGCTGTTTTTT.

The gene calls are TRBV18 and TRBJ1-2; D is unclear. Germline assignment: CDR1 KGHSH and CDR2 LQKENI. Trimming removed 2 bases from V and 5 bases from J, with 12 bases in between. This CDR3 contains 14 residues. DNA for the CDR3: TGTGCCAGCTCACCAGACGGGCCTGTTTATGGCTACACCTTC. Protein product: CASSPDGPVYGYTF.

The rearrangement uses TRBV27 and TRBJ1-1, with D tentatively TRBD1 (5 bases). The CDR3 contains 14 residues. Trimming stripped 0 bases from V and 6 bases from J, with 11 bases between. Germline V gene sequence: CDR1 MNHEY, CDR2 SMNVEV (reference sequence). The CDR3 reads CASSLSNRYAEAFF. As DNA, the CDR3 is TGTGCCAGCAGTTTATCGAACAGGTACGCTGAAGCTTTCTTT.

This chain connects TRBV4-1 to TRBJ2-3; 13 nucleotides agree with TRBD2. The J segment lost 5 bases and the V segment lost 7 bases, leaving 9 bases of the junction unmatched. The CDR3 is 16 residues long. CDR1 is MGHRA and CDR2 is YSYEKL in the germline V gene. CDR3: CASTNGLAGVGDTQYF. In DNA form, the CDR3 reads TGCGCCAGCACCAACGGACTAGCGGGAGTCGGAGATACGCAGTATTTT.

The J gene is TRBJ1-2, the V gene TRBV6-5; 7 nucleotides agree with TRBD1. The V gene end was trimmed by 0 bases and the J gene end by 4 bases; junction bases not matched to a gene: 5. Germline V CDR1 and CDR2: MNHEY, SVGAGI. This CDR3 region has 15 residues. CDR3 region: CASSYSVGGGYGYTF. In DNA form, the CDR3 reads TGTGCCAGCAGTTACTCCGTAGGGGGCGGCTATGGCTACACCTTC.

The table lists this clone with a few counts. The J gene is TRBJ2-6, the V gene TRBV10-3; D uncertain. CDR3 size: 14 residues. Trimming took off 3 bases at V and 0 bases at J, with 3 bases between the two ends. The germline gives CDR1 ENHRY, CDR2 SYGVKD. The CDR3 DNA is TGTGCCATCAGTGATCCCTCTGGGGCCAACGTCCTGACTTTC. This codes for CAISDPSGANVLTF.

The J gene is TRBJ1-3, the V gene TRBV18; TRBD1 aligns across 10 bases. The V gene's germline CDR1 is KGHSH and CDR2 LQKENI. The CDR3 spans 16 residues. Germline trimming cut 3 bases from V and 4 bases from J; bases unmatched to any gene: 6. Written as DNA, the CDR3 is TGTGCCAGCTCACCGTGGGGACAGGGGAACGGAAACACCATATATTTT. It is translated as CASSPWGQGNGNTIYF.

The chain recombines TRBV9 with TRBJ2-1; D is ambiguous. The CDR3 is 15 amino acids. V was cut by 3 bases and J by 0 bases, with 10 bases left in between. CDR1 and CDR2 from the germline V gene are SGDLS and YYNGEE. CDR3 bases: TGTGCCAGCAGCGGAGATAGGAGCTCCTACAATGAGCAGTTCTTC. Amino acid sequence: CASSGDRSSYNEQFF.

This clone has more than one count but fewer than ten. V gene TRBV5-1 combines with J gene TRBJ2-7, with TRBD1 matching over 9 bases. The CDR3 sequence is 13 residues long. With V trimmed by 4 bases and J by 2 bases, 1 base remained unmatched. Germline loops: CDR1 SGHRS, CDR2 YFSETQ. CDR3 DNA: TGCGCCAGCAGCGGGGACAGGGCCTACGAGCAGTACTTC. Residues: CASSGDRAYEQYF. The full variable domain, completed using reference TRBV5-1 and TRBJ2-7, is KAGVTQTPRYLIKTRGQQVTLSCSPISGHRSVSWYQQTPGQGLQFLFEYFSETQRNKGNFPGRFSGRQFSNSRSEMNVSTLELGDSALYLCASSGDRAYEQYFGPGTRLTVT.

The chain recombines TRBV5-6 with TRBJ2-2; D may be TRBD1 (6 bases). The V end lost 2 bases, the J end lost 0 bases, and 8 bases lay between the germline ends. The CDR3 runs 15 residues. Germline-derived CDR1 and CDR2 are SGHDT and YYEEEE. This CDR3 is CASSFGTSNTGELFF. CDR3 DNA sequence: TGTGCCAGCAGCTTCGGGACATCGAACACCGGGGAGCTGTTTTTT.

This chain joins TRBV6-1 and TRBJ1-2; 12 bases match TRBD1. The trim removed 3 bases at V and 5 bases at J, leaving 7 bases unmatched. Germline CDR1 and CDR2: MNHNS and SASEGT. The CDR3 runs 16 residues. CDR3: CASSDGGQGASYGYTF. As DNA, the CDR3 is TGTGCCAGCAGTGATGGGGGACAGGGGGCCTCATATGGCTACACCTTC.

The chain combines TRBV28 with TRBJ1-3; D is ambiguous. Germline V gene sequence: CDR1 MDHEN, CDR2 SYDVKM. The CDR3 consists of 14 residues. Trimming pared 4 bases from V and 2 bases from J, leaving 9 bases between. CDR3 nucleotides: TGTGCCAGCAGTTCCCTAGCAGCTGGAAACACCATATATTTT. Translated, it gives CASSSLAAGNTIYF. The whole variable domain, filled in from reference TRBV28 and TRBJ1-3, reads DVKVTQSSRYLVKRTGEKVFLECVQDMDHENMFWYRQDPGLGLRLIYFSYDVKMKEKGDIPEGYSVSREKKERFSLILESASTNQTSMYLCASSSLAAGNTIYFGEGSWLTVV.